The 24 T cell receptor beta chains below were found in one sample sequenced in a study of a mutant IDH1 vaccine in newly diagnosed glioma. These receptors are not linked to any known antigen. Time point noted: week 47, end of study. All doses held 300 ug of mutant IDH1 20-mer peptide, with topical imiquimod. Libraries were prepared by immunoSEQ multiplex PCR; TCRdb keeps only in-frame clonotypes and omits some of them. The sample carries almost 95,000 clones, roughly 91% recorded once. The starting material was PBMCs, obtained from a glioma patient whose treatment included an IDH1 peptide vaccine. These receptors were collected from a woman between 50 and 59 years old with glioma.

This chain connects TRBV6-5 to TRBJ1-4; D gene ambiguous. Germline V gene data show CDR1 as MNHEY and CDR2 as SVGAGI. V gave up 6 bases and J gave up 10 bases, with 18 bases separating them. CDR3 length: 14 amino acids. The CDR3 DNA follows: TGTGCCAGCAGGATACGTAAAGAGGGAGTAAAACTGTTTTTT. This gives the protein CASRIRKEGVKLFF.

This sequence joins TRBV13 and TRBJ1-2; D remains unclear. This CDR3 has 14 amino acids. Germline V lookup: CDR1 PRHDT, CDR2 FYEKMQ (reference sequence). The V end lost 0 bases, the J end lost 3 bases, and 8 bases lay between the germline ends. CDR3 region: CASSLGRSDYGYTF. The CDR3 DNA follows: TGTGCCAGCAGCTTAGGCAGGTCCGACTATGGCTACACCTTC.

The chain combines TRBV2 with TRBJ2-2; D might be TRBD2 (6 bases). The germline V gene encodes CDR1 SNHLY and CDR2 FYNNEI. V shed 6 bases and J shed 3 bases, with 11 bases lying between them. The CDR3 covers 14 residues. CDR3 nucleotide sequence: TGTGCCAGCAGCGCCGGGACTTACACCGGGGAGCTGTTTTTT. Protein product: CASSAGTYTGELFF.

J is TRBJ1-6 and V is TRBV6-7; D is undetermined. TRBV6-7 is placed among ORFs of uncertain function. CDR3 length: 18 residues. V lost 2 bases, J lost 14 bases, and 28 bases lay in between. CDR3 sequence (DNA): TGTGCCAGCAGTTACCGCCTAGATCCCACGTTAATAATGTGCGCCCTCCACTTT. Translation: CASSYRLDPTLIMCALHF.

The chain joins TRBV25-1 to TRBJ2-1; D gene uncertain. Trimming shortened V by 3 bases and J by 8 bases, and 11 bases separated the two germline ends. The CDR3 consists of 13 residues. Germline V lookup: CDR1 MGHDK, CDR2 SYGVNS. This CDR3 reads CASSDPNPDEQFF. The CDR3 DNA is TGTGCCAGCAGTGACCCAAACCCCGATGAGCAGTTCTTC. Based on the CDR3 plus reference TRBV25-1 and TRBJ2-1, the full variable domain is EADIYQTPRYLVIGTGKKITLECSQTMGHDKMYWYQQDPGMELHLIHYSYGVNSTEKGDLSSESTVSRIRTEHFPLTLESARPSHTSQYLCASSDPNPDEQFFGPGTRLTVL.

The CDR3 DNA follows: TGTGCCAGCAGTTTGGCGCAGTATCAGCCCCAGCATTTT. Its translation is CASSLAQYQPQHF. This rearrangement joins TRBV27 to TRBJ1-5; the D is unclear. This CDR3 spans 13 amino acids. Deletions cut 3 bases from V and 5 bases from J, with 8 bases between. Germline CDR1 and CDR2: MNHEY and SMNVEV (reference sequence).

This rearrangement joins TRBV30 to TRBJ2-7; 10 nucleotides match TRBD1. V lost 1 base to trimming and J lost 5 bases; unmatched junction nucleotides: 5. The CDR3 sequence is 14 residues long. Germline-derived CDR1 and CDR2 are GTSNPN and SVGIG (reference sequence). The CDR3 spells CAWSDLGTGDEQYF. The DNA for the CDR3 is TGTGCCTGGAGTGATTTAGGGACAGGGGACGAGCAGTACTTC. The full variable domain, its missing parts supplied by reference TRBV30 and TRBJ2-7, is SQTIHQWPATLVQPVGSPLSLECTVEGTSNPNLYWYRQAAGRGLQLLFYSVGIGQISSEVPQNLSASRPQDRQFILSSKKLLLSDSGFYLCAWSDLGTGDEQYFGPGTRLTVT.

The chain links TRBV5-1 to TRBJ2-5; TRBD2 aligns across 12 bases. In germline, CDR1 is SGHRS, CDR2 YFSETQ. The CDR3 is 18 amino acids. Germline trimming cut 0 bases from V and 5 bases from J; bases unmatched to any gene: 11. The CDR3 protein is CASSLGASGRAVLETQYF. The CDR3 coding sequence is TGCGCCAGCAGCTTGGGGGCTAGCGGGAGGGCCGTTTTGGAGACCCAGTACTTC.

The chain employs TRBV18 and TRBJ1-1; TRBD1 aligns across 11 bases. Trimming cost V 6 bases and J 5 bases; bases outside gene matches: 11. Germline CDR1 KGHSH, CDR2 LQKENI. The CDR3 loop spans 16 amino acids. CDR3 protein: CASSPGQGALETEAFF. CDR3 nucleotides: TGTGCCAGCTCCCCAGGACAGGGGGCTTTAGAAACTGAAGCTTTCTTT.

V is TRBV5-1 and J is TRBJ2-7, with 8 bases lining up with TRBD1. The CDR3 is 15 amino acids. The germline V gene has CDR1 SGHRS and CDR2 YFSETQ. J lost 3 bases, V lost 4 bases, and 9 bases had no gene match. In DNA, the CDR3 is TGCGCCAGCAGCATAACCGGGACAGGTCTCTACGAGCAGTACTTC. Encoded protein: CASSITGTGLYEQYF.

The chain joins TRBV7-9 to TRBJ2-7; D might be TRBD1 (6 bases). From germline, CDR1 is SEHNR and CDR2 FQNEAQ (reference sequence). Trimming removed 4 bases at V and 3 bases at J, with 13 bases between. The CDR3 extends over 14 amino acids. This chain's CDR3 is CASSSGTSIYEQYF. The CDR3 region has the DNA TGTGCCAGCAGCTCTGGGACAAGCATCTACGAGCAGTACTTC.

The chain links TRBV5-4 to TRBJ2-1, with 7 bases identical to TRBD1. Germline CDR1 and CDR2: SGHNT and YYREEE (reference sequence). Trimming at V came to 3 bases and at J to 6 bases, leaving 3 bases not matched to a gene. This CDR3 region has 13 residues. CDR3 region: CASSWTGPNEQFF. CDR3 DNA sequence: TGTGCCAGCAGCTGGACAGGCCCCAATGAGCAGTTCTTC.

This clone showed up just a few times. The V gene is TRBV6-4, the J gene TRBJ1-1; D gene ambiguous. The CDR3 is 14 residues long. Trimming left V 4 bases short and J 0 bases short, with 9 bases between. The germline CDR1 and CDR2 sequences are MRHNA and SNTAGT. CDR3 sequence: CASSGLNVNTEAFF. The CDR3 DNA sequence: TGTGCCAGCAGTGGGCTGAACGTGAACACTGAAGCTTTCTTT.

This clone has only a few counts. J is TRBJ1-1 and V is TRBV11-2; D ambiguous. Per germline, CDR1 SGHAT and CDR2 FQNNGV. CDR3 length equals 13 residues. Trimming left V 3 bases short and J 3 bases short, with 8 bases between. The DNA for the CDR3 is TGTGCCAGCAGCTTCTCCGAGGACACTGAAGCTTTCTTT. Its protein product is CASSFSEDTEAFF.

The count of this clone is one. The CDR3 nucleotides read TGTGCCAGCTCCCCCCGGGGGTATGTTGGAGAGACCCAGTACTTC. This sequence encodes CASSPRGYVGETQYF. V and J are TRBV27 and TRBJ2-5, with D possibly TRBD2 on 6 matching bases. The CDR3 length is 15 residues. Germline lookup yields CDR1 MNHEY and CDR2 SMNVEV (reference sequence). V lost 8 bases and J lost 4, with 20 bases in between.

The J gene is TRBJ2-7, the V gene TRBV5-6; D ambiguous. V was pared by 2 bases and J by 2 bases, with 11 bases between. CDR1 and CDR2 from the germline V gene are SGHDT and YYEEEE. The CDR3 covers 14 residues. The CDR3 coding sequence is TGTGCCAGCAGCTTTTCCGCAATACCCTACGAGCAGTACTTC. Its translation: CASSFSAIPYEQYF.

The chain joins TRBV5-8 to TRBJ1-3, with unresolved D. CDR1 and CDR2 from the germline V gene are SGHTS and YDEGEE. V was pared by 4 bases and J by 0 bases, with 14 bases between. This CDR3 has 16 residues. CDR3 amino acids: CASSGGTQSSGNTIYF. The CDR3 DNA reads as TGTGCCAGCAGCGGCGGAACACAGAGCTCTGGAAACACCATATATTTT. Supplemented by reference TRBV5-8 and TRBJ1-3, the full variable domain reads EAGVTQSPTHLIKTRGQQATLRCSPISGHTSVYWYQQALGLGLQFLLWYDEGEERNRGNFPPRFSGRQFPNYSSELNVNALELEDSALYLCASSGGTQSSGNTIYFGEGSWLTVV.

CDR3: CSAREAREQFF. CDR3 DNA: TGCAGTGCTAGAGAGGCGAGGGAGCAGTTCTTC. This chain links TRBV20-1 with TRBJ2-1; D is uncertain. V was cut by 0 bases and J by 10 bases, with 7 bases left in between. CDR3 size: 11 residues. Germline V gene data show CDR1 as DFQATT and CDR2 as SNEGSKA (reference sequence).

This clone was counted between two and nine times. The chain carries TRBV29-1 and TRBJ2-3; D not certain. Trimming pared 2 bases from V and 6 bases from J, leaving 9 bases between. CDR1 is SQVTM and CDR2 is ANQGSEA in the germline V gene. This CDR3 is 12 amino acids long. CDR3 nucleotides: TGCAGCGTTGAACAGGTTCGGGATACGCAGTATTTT. Translation: CSVEQVRDTQYF.

The chain uses TRBV6-5 and TRBJ1-4, with D perhaps matching TRBD1 (5 bases). Trimming shortened V by 5 bases and J by 9 bases, and 16 bases separated the two germline ends. The germline V gene has CDR1 MNHEY and CDR2 SVGAGI. The CDR3 sequence is 14 residues long. CDR3: CASSIGGAEKKLFF. CDR3 nucleotide sequence: TGTGCCAGCAGTATAGGAGGGGCAGAAAAAAAACTGTTTTTT.

The rearrangement joins TRBV20-1 to TRBJ1-1; D gene uncertain. CDR1 and CDR2 (germline): DFQATT, SNEGSKA (reference sequence). V lost 3 bases and J lost 5, with 7 bases in between. The CDR3 spans 11 residues. The CDR3 reads CSASQLTEAFF. CDR3 coding DNA: TGCAGTGCTAGTCAGTTGACTGAAGCTTTCTTT.

The chain combines TRBV7-8 with TRBJ2-1, with TRBD1 matching 7 bases. This CDR3 comprises 14 residues. The V gene's germline CDR1 is SGHVS and CDR2 FQNEAQ. Losses at the gene ends were 5 bases for V and 4 bases for J; bases not matched to a gene: 5. The CDR3 DNA sequence: TGTGCCAGCAGCGGGACGACAGGGTACAATGAGCAGTTCTTC. Protein: CASSGTTGYNEQFF.

This clone was counted a single time. This chain connects TRBV6-5 to TRBJ2-7, with D tentatively TRBD1 (6 bases). The germline CDR1 and CDR2 sequences are MNHEY and SVGAGI. The CDR3 is 15 residues long. Trimming left V 0 bases short and J 5 bases short, with 14 bases between. CDR3 sequence: CASSYSAQGKHEQYF. The CDR3 DNA reads as TGTGCCAGCAGTTACTCGGCACAGGGAAAGCACGAGCAGTACTTC.

This chain joins TRBV5-6 and TRBJ2-1; 7 nucleotides line up with TRBD2. Germline CDR1 SGHDT, CDR2 YYEEEE. After removal of 0 bases from V and 0 bases from J, the junction contained 9 bases not matched to a gene. This CDR3 is 18 amino acids long. CDR3 DNA: TGTGCCAGCAGCTTGGGTCTAGCGGTTATGAGCTCCTACAATGAGCAGTTCTTC. Its translation: CASSLGLAVMSSYNEQFF.